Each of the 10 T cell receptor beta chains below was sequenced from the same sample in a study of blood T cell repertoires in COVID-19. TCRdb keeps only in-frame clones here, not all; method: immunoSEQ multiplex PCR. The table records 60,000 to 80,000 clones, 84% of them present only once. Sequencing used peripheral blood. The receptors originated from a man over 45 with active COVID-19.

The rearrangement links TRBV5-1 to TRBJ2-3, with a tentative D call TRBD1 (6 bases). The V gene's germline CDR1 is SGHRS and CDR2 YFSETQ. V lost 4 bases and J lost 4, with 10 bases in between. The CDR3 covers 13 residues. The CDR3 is CASSLEGADTQYF. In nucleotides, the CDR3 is TGCGCCAGCAGCCTTGAGGGGGCAGATACGCAGTATTTT.

CDR3 in amino acids: CASSPGQNTEAFF. The CDR3 bases are TGTGCCAGCAGCCCGGGACAGAACACTGAAGCTTTCTTT. This chain joins TRBV9 and TRBJ1-1; D possibly corresponds to TRBD1 (6 bases). Germline CDR1 SGDLS, CDR2 YYNGEE. The CDR3 covers 13 residues. V lost 4 bases and J lost 1, with 8 bases in between. The variable domain in full, with the rest retrieved from reference TRBV9 and TRBJ1-1, is DSGVTQTPKHLITATGQRVTLRCSPRSGDLSVYWYQQSLDQGLQFLIQYYNGEERAKGNILERFSAQQFPDLHSELNLSSLELGDSALYFCASSPGQNTEAFFGQGTRLTVV.

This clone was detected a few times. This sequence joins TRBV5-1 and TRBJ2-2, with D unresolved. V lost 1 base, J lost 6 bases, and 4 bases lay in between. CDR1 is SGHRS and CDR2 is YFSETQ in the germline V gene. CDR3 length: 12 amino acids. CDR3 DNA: TGCGCCAGCAGCTTGAGCCCCGGGGAGCTGTTTTTT. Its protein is CASSLSPGELFF.

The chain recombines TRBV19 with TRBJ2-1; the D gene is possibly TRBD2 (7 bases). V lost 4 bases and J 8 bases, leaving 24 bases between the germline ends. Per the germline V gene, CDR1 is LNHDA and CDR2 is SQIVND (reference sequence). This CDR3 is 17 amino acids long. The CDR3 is CASSKAPTSGGAYEQFF. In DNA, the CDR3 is TGTGCCAGTAGTAAGGCTCCAACTAGTGGGGGGGCATATGAGCAGTTCTTC.

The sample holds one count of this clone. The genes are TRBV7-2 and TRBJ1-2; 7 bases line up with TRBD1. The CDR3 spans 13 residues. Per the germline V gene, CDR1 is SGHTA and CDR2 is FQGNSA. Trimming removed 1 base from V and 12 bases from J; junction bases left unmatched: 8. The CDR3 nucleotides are TGTGCCAGCAGCTTAGTTCAGGGGGTAGTGGACACCTTC. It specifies CASSLVQGVVDTF.

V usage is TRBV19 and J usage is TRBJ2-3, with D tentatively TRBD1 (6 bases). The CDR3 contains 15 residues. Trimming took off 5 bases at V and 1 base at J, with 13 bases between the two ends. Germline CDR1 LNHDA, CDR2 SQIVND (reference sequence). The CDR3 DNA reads TGTGCCAGTAGTTCCGGACAGAGAGGCACAGATACGCAGTATTTT. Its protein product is CASSSGQRGTDTQYF.

The CDR3 coding sequence is TGCGCCAGCAGTGAGCCGGGACAGGGGGTCGGCTTCTTT. As protein: CASSEPGQGVGFF. This rearrangement joins TRBV10-1 to TRBJ1-1; 11 bases are a match to TRBD1. Trimming cost V 2 bases and J 14 bases; bases outside gene matches: 7. The CDR3 has 13 amino acids. Looked up from germline, CDR1 is WNHNN and CDR2 is SYGVQD (reference sequence).

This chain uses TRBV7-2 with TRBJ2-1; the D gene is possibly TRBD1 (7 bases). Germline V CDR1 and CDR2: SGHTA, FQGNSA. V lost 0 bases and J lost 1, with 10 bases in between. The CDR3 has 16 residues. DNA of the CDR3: TGTGCCAGCAGCTTAGCCGCAGGGGGGTCCTACAATGAGCAGTTCTTC. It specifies CASSLAAGGSYNEQFF.

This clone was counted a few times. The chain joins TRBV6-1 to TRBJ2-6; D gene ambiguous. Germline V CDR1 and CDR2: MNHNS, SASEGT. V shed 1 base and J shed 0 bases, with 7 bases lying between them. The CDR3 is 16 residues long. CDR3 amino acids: CASSEGAFSGANVLTF. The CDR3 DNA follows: TGTGCCAGCAGTGAAGGGGCTTTCTCTGGGGCCAACGTCCTGACTTTC.

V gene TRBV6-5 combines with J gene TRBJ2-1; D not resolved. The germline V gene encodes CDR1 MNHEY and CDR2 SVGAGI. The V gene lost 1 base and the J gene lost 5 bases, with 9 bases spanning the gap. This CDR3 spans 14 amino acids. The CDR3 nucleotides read TGTGCCAGCAGTTACTTATCACTCAACAATGAGCAGTTCTTC. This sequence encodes CASSYLSLNNEQFF.